This T cell receptor beta chain was captured in a study of read filtering for tumor transcriptome and immune sequencing. Study conclusions and caveats: This fraction held mixed bone marrow immune cells after CD138-negative sorting.

This clonotype was recorded at least ten times. Antigen specificity is unknown. V shed 5 bases and J shed 1 base, with 11 bases lying between them. The CDR3 sequence is 14 residues long. Germline CDR1 is SGHTA and CDR2 is FQGNSA. This library used about 400 ng RNA and molecular barcoded adaptors spanning alpha/delta and beta/gamma chains. TCRdb independently ran MiXCR on the reads; one entry per CDR3 protein. Here the sample spans 50,000 or so distinct CDR3 sequences, approximately 19% being singletons. The gene calls are TRBV7-2 and TRBJ1-1; D unclear. This TCR was sampled from a donor at least 40 years old with multiple myeloma. Specimen: a population of CD138-negative cells sorted from bone marrow. CDR3 sequence (DNA): TGTGCCAGCAGCCCCAGGACGGCGAACACTGAAGCTTTCTTT. Translated: CASSPRTANTEAFF.